The 4 T cell receptor beta chains below all came from one sample that was sequenced in a study of radiotherapy plus CTLA-4 blockade in lung cancer. Libraries were prepared by immunoSEQ multiplex PCR; TCRdb keeps only in-frame clonotypes and omits some of them. The table has around 80,000 clones, more than 80% seen once; the top ten hold 0.79%. Sequenced material: peripheral blood, taken from a patient treated with radiotherapy plus ipilimumab. These receptors were obtained from a human donor with non-small cell lung cancer who had stable disease on radiotherapy plus ipilimumab.

V gene TRBV18 combines with J gene TRBJ2-1, with 10 bases fitting TRBD2. This CDR3 contains 17 residues. V dropped 3 bases and J dropped 0; count of bases not matched to a gene: 5. The germline V gene has CDR1 KGHSH and CDR2 LQKENI. The CDR3 spells CASSPGSGGGSYNEQFF. CDR3 DNA: TGTGCCAGCTCACCTGGAAGCGGGGGGGGCTCCTACAATGAGCAGTTCTTC.

V is TRBV5-1 and J is TRBJ2-2; the match to TRBD1 covers 10 bases. Germline assignment: CDR1 SGHRS and CDR2 YFSETQ. Trimming at V came to 4 bases and at J to 4 bases, leaving 7 bases not matched to a gene. The CDR3 covers 16 residues. CDR3 in amino acids: CASSARQGAITGELFF. CDR3 DNA sequence: TGCGCCAGCAGCGCCCGACAGGGGGCGATCACCGGGGAGCTGTTTTTT.

V gene TRBV20-1 combines with J gene TRBJ1-1; tentative D call: TRBD1 (5 bases). The CDR3 runs to 11 residues. V was pared by 1 base and J by 10 bases, with 10 bases between. Germline V gives CDR1 DFQATT, CDR2 SNEGSKA (reference sequence). CDR3 loop: CSARAGGRAFF. DNA for the CDR3: TGCAGTGCTAGAGCCGGGGGGAGAGCTTTCTTT.

The chain links TRBV10-3 to TRBJ2-3; tentatively, D is TRBD1 or TRBD2 (6 bases each). Per germline, CDR1 ENHRY and CDR2 SYGVKD. V lost 2 bases and J lost 4, with 13 bases in between. The CDR3 loop spans 15 amino acids. The CDR3 DNA sequence: TGTGCCATCAGTGAGGGCAGGGGAGGTTCAGATACGCAGTATTTT. This gives the protein CAISEGRGGSDTQYF.